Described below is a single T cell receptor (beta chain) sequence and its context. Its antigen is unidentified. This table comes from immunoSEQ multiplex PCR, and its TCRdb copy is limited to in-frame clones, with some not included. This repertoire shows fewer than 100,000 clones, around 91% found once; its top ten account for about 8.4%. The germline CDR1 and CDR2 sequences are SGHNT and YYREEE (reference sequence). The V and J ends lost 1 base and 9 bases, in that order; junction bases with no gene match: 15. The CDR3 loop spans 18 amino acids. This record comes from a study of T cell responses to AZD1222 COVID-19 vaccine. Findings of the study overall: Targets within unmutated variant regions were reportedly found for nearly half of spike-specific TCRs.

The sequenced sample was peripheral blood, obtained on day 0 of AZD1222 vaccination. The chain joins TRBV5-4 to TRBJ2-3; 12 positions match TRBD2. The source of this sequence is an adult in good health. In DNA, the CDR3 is TGTGCCAGCAGCTTGAGACTAGCGGGGGCTAGAGGCGGAAAAACGCAGTATTTT. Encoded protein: CASSLRLAGARGGKTQYF. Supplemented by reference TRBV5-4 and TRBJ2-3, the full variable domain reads ETGVTQSPTHLIKTRGQQVTLRCSSQSGHNTVSWYQQALGQGPQFIFQYYREEENGRGNFPPRFSGLQFPNYSSELNVNALELDDSALYLCASSLRLAGARGGKTQYFGPGTRLTVL.